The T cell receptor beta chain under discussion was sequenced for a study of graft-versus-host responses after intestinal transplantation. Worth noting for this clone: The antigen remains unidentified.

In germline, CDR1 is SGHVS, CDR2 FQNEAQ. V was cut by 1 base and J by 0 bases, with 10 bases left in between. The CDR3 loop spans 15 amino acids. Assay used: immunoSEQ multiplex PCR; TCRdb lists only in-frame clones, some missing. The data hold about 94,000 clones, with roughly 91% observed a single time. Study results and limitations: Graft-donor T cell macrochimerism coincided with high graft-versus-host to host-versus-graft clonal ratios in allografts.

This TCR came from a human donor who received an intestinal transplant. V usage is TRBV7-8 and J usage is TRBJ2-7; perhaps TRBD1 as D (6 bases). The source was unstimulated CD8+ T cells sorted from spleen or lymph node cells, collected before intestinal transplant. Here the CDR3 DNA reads TGTGCCAGCAGCTTAGGGGCACAGGGCTCCTACGAGCAGTACTTC. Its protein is CASSLGAQGSYEQYF.